The sequence of this T cell receptor (beta chain) was determined in a study of CD8+ T cells in alopecia areata. This clone appeared once. Treatment reported: oral pan-JAK inhibitor, 5-10 mg twice daily. Germline V CDR1 and CDR2: GTSNPN, SVGIG (reference sequence). The CDR3 is 14 amino acids. Trimming took off 3 bases at V and 0 bases at J, with 9 bases between the two ends. cDNA reverse transcribed from extracted RNA served as the sequencing template. Sequenced by immunoSEQ multiplex PCR; TCRdb stores in-frame clones only, minus some. The data show approximately 180,000 clones, 58% seen once. This clonotype was sampled from a human donor with alopecia areata. The J gene is TRBJ1-5, the V gene TRBV30, with D possibly matching TRBD1 (6 bases). The specimen comprised CD4+ T cells sorted from blood, sampled at approximately week 55, from a patient treated with tofacitinib. The CDR3 DNA follows: TGTGCCTGGAGCGGGACAAATAGCAATCAGCCCCAGCATTTT. Translating it yields CAWSGTNSNQPQHF.